This TCR beta chain was obtained from a study of regulatory T cells in long-lasting Graves disease. Concerning this clonotype: A far larger clone is a single base away, which makes a read error likely.

The time point: newly diagnosed GD, antithyroid drugs for less than 3 months. After RNA was extracted from PBMCs, the TCR library was made from it. From germline, CDR1 is MNHNS and CDR2 SASEGT. This CDR3 has 13 amino acids. V was cut by 3 bases and J by 6 bases, with 10 bases left in between. Through Arm-PCR of CDR3 regions and iRepertoire HTBI primers, TCR beta libraries were built. TCRdb ran MiXCR on the multiplex PCR reads and lists one entry per CDR3 protein. Of about 300,000 distinct CDR3 sequences in the sample, about a sixth were seen once. This specimen consisted of peripheral blood mononuclear cells (PBMCs), obtained at new diagnosis, from a patient treated with antithyroid drugs. The TCR originated in a female donor with Graves disease. V is TRBV6-1 and J is TRBJ2-3; TRBD1 is a possible D gene (6 bases). The CDR3 coding sequence is TGTGCCAGCAGTGAGTCGCAGGGGGATACGCAGTATTTT. It encodes CASSESQGDTQYF.